The 21 T cell receptor beta chains reported below all come from one sample, sequenced in a study of shared clonotypes between healthy human individuals. Sequencing used immunoSEQ multiplex PCR; TCRdb keeps in-frame clones, though not all of them. The top ten clones hold 0.1% to 0.15% of a sample with some 2.1 million clones, around 95% of them seen once. Sequenced input: naive CD4+ T cells sorted from blood. Subset defined: CD45RA+ positively selected. The receptors were sampled from a man aged 18 to 29 in good health.

The CDR3: CASSDRETNDYEQYF. The CDR3 DNA reads TGCGCCAGCAGTGACCGGGAGACCAACGACTACGAGCAGTACTTC. V usage is TRBV10-2 and J usage is TRBJ2-7, with a weak D call TRBD2 (6 bases). The V gene lost 3 bases and the J gene lost 3 bases, with 15 bases spanning the gap. Germline V gene sequence: CDR1 WSHSY, CDR2 SAAADI. The CDR3 loop spans 15 amino acids.

On this clone itself: This specimen includes other DNA sequences encoding the same CDR3. The chain recombines TRBV5-1 with TRBJ1-4, with a weak D call TRBD1 (5 bases). CDR1 is SGHRS and CDR2 is YFSETQ in the germline V gene. This CDR3 comprises 14 residues. The V gene lost 0 bases and the J gene lost 5 bases, with 8 bases spanning the gap. The CDR3 sequence is CASSLAGQNEKLFF. The CDR3, as DNA: TGCGCCAGCAGCTTGGCAGGGCAGAATGAAAAACTGTTTTTT.

The count of this clone is one. The chain has TRBV18 and TRBJ1-1; D is undetermined. Germline values: CDR1 KGHSH, CDR2 LQKENI. The CDR3 runs to 15 residues. V was cut by 0 bases and J by 0 bases, with 8 bases left in between. CDR3 sequence: CASSPPRTMNTEAFF. CDR3 bases: TGTGCCAGCTCACCACCGAGGACTATGAACACTGAAGCTTTCTTT.

As concerns this clone: The junction departs from the called germline gene at one end, perhaps through a read error. The V gene is TRBV7-7, the J gene TRBJ2-1; 8 bases align to TRBD1. The germline V gene has CDR1 SSHAT and CDR2 FNYEAQ (reference sequence). There are 13 residues in the CDR3. In DNA form, the CDR3 reads TGTGCTAGCAGCCCAGACAGGGGCATTGAGCAGTTCTTC. Translating it yields CASSPDRGIEQFF.

This clone was counted a single time. A read error may be the cause here, since a much bigger clone is one base away. The sample holds other DNA sequences that translate to the same CDR3. The chain recombines TRBV18 with TRBJ2-5; possible D gene TRBD1, 6 bases. This CDR3 is built from 14 residues. V was clipped by 3 bases and J by 1 base, with 9 bases between them. Germline loops: CDR1 KGHSH, CDR2 LQKENI. The CDR3 nucleotides are TGTGCCAGCTCACCCCTGGACAGCCAAGAGACCCAGTACTTC. Protein: CASSPLDSQETQYF.

The CDR3 is CASHPDRGNSPLHF. The CDR3 DNA reads TGTGCCAGCCATCCGGACAGGGGGAATTCACCCCTCCACTTT. The chain employs TRBV2 and TRBJ1-6; TRBD1 matches at 10 bases. The V gene end was trimmed by 8 bases and the J gene end by 7 bases; junction bases not matched to a gene: 5. Germline CDR1 SNHLY, CDR2 FYNNEI. The CDR3 totals 14 residues.

The chain uses TRBV30 and TRBJ1-6, with D unresolved. Trimming shortened V by 0 bases and J by 10 bases, and 16 bases separated the two germline ends. Germline CDR1 is GTSNPN and CDR2 is SVGIG (reference sequence). The CDR3 sequence is 15 residues long. This chain's CDR3 is CAWSVGKTRSSPLHF. In DNA form, the CDR3 reads TGTGCCTGGAGTGTAGGGAAGACCCGTTCGTCACCCCTCCACTTT.

As to this clone: The sample has other DNA sequences that encode this CDR3 too. The CDR3 here is CASSQEVWTEAFF. CDR3 DNA sequence: TGCGCCAGCAGCCAAGAGGTATGGACTGAAGCTTTCTTT. The chain is built from TRBV4-3 and TRBJ1-1; D not certain. The CDR3 has 13 residues. Germline loops: CDR1 LGHNA, CDR2 YSLEER. The germline V and J ends were trimmed by 0 bases and 5 bases, with 7 bases remaining between them.

CDR3 in amino acids: CASTLPGTQFPINSPLHF. Here the CDR3 DNA reads TGCGCCAGCACCCTACCGGGGACACAGTTCCCTATCAATTCACCCCTCCACTTT. The J gene is TRBJ1-6, the V gene TRBV23-1; D is perhaps TRBD1 (6 bases). TRBV23-1 is marked as an open reading frame, function uncertain. Trimming left V 7 bases short and J 7 bases short, with 26 bases between. The length of the CDR3 is 18 residues.

This sequence joins TRBV6-4 and TRBJ2-1, with 7 bases that match TRBD2. The junction had 8 bases not matched to a gene; V was cut back by 6 bases and J by 0 bases. CDR1 and CDR2 (germline): MRHNA, SNTAGT. The CDR3 length is 16 residues. The CDR3 region is CASSRNGGSSYNEQFF. In nucleotides, the CDR3 is TGTGCCAGCAGCCGGAATGGCGGGAGCTCCTACAATGAGCAGTTCTTC.

This clone showed up just once. Other nucleotide sequences in the sample specify the same CDR3. V gene TRBV5-1 combines with J gene TRBJ1-1, with a possible D match to TRBD1 (6 bases). CDR1 SGHRS and CDR2 YFSETQ come from the germline V gene. This CDR3 is 15 amino acids long. Trimming cost V 0 bases and J 5 bases, with 14 bases left between them. The CDR3 nucleotides read TGCGCCAGCAGCTTGGTTGGGGGGCGAGGTACTGAAGCTTTCTTT. This encodes CASSLVGGRGTEAFF.

In this sample, this clone turned up once. The chain joins TRBV15 to TRBJ2-2; a possible D gene is TRBD1 (6 bases). V lost 0 bases and J 4 bases, leaving 12 bases between the germline ends. CDR3 length: 16 amino acids. Germline CDR1 and CDR2: LNHNV and YYDKDF (reference sequence). The CDR3: CATSRDRMGATGELFF. The CDR3 DNA follows: TGTGCCACCAGCAGAGATCGGATGGGGGCCACCGGGGAGCTGTTTTTT. The full variable domain, completed using reference TRBV15 and TRBJ2-2, is DAMVIQNPRYQVTQFGKPVTLSCSQTLNHNVMYWYQQKSSQAPKLLFHYYDKDFNNEADTPDNFQSRRPNTSFCFLDIRSPGLGDTAMYLCATSRDRMGATGELFFGEGSRLTVL.

CDR3 bases: TGTGCCAGCATCGCGGGCAGGATGTTCTCTGGGGCCAACGTCCTGACTTTC. Encoded protein: CASIAGRMFSGANVLTF. This chain uses TRBV2 with TRBJ2-6, with D possibly TRBD2 on 5 matching bases. Germline assignment: CDR1 SNHLY and CDR2 FYNNEI. V was shortened by 7 bases and J by 0 bases, with 16 bases between the two germline ends. The CDR3 loop spans 17 amino acids.

This clone was seen a single time. V is TRBV4-1 and J is TRBJ2-7; perhaps D is TRBD1 or TRBD2 (5 bases each). Germline lookup yields CDR1 MGHRA and CDR2 YSYEKL. This CDR3 contains 15 residues. With 1 base removed from V and 3 bases from J, the gap between germline ends came to 13 bases. The CDR3 DNA is TGCGCCAGCAGCCAAGTTGAGGGGTCCCTCTACGAGCAGTACTTC. It is translated as CASSQVEGSLYEQYF.

V gene TRBV6-1 combines with J gene TRBJ1-5, with TRBD1 identical over 8 bases. Germline V CDR1 and CDR2: MNHNS, SASEGT. Germline trimming cut 7 bases from V and 3 bases from J; bases unmatched to any gene: 2. The CDR3 is made up of 13 amino acids. The DNA of the CDR3 is TGTGCCAGCATGACAGGGGCCAATCAGCCCCAGCATTTT. This codes for CASMTGANQPQHF.

The gene calls are TRBV4-1 and TRBJ2-1; D remains ambiguous. Trimming took 4 bases from V and 2 from J, leaving 12 bases between them. Germline V gives CDR1 MGHRA, CDR2 YSYEKL. The CDR3 runs 15 residues. The CDR3: CASSLSPGPYNEQFF. Here the CDR3 DNA reads TGCGCCAGCAGCCTCAGCCCGGGCCCCTACAATGAGCAGTTCTTC.

This clone occurred once. This sequence joins TRBV7-2 and TRBJ2-7, with D hard to call. CDR1 is SGHTA, CDR2 FQGNSA, per germline. The CDR3 totals 11 residues. With 1 base removed from V and 12 bases from J, the gap between germline ends came to 10 bases. CDR3 in amino acids: CASSLVGLLYF. In DNA, the CDR3 is TGTGCCAGCAGCTTAGTGGGTTTGTTGTACTTC.

The J gene is TRBJ2-7, the V gene TRBV6-1, with 8 bases aligning to TRBD1. The CDR3 extends over 15 amino acids. V gave up 4 bases and J gave up 2 bases; unmatched junction bases: 7. The V gene's germline CDR1 is MNHNS and CDR2 SASEGT. The CDR3 loop reads CASSVNRGVPYEQYF. The CDR3 DNA sequence: TGTGCCAGCAGTGTTAACAGGGGGGTACCCTACGAGCAGTACTTC.

This chain connects TRBV5-1 to TRBJ1-2; no clear D. The CDR3 loop spans 15 amino acids. CDR1 SGHRS and CDR2 YFSETQ come from the germline V gene. V lost 0 bases and J lost 8, with 17 bases in between. The DNA for the CDR3 is TGCGCCAGCAGCTTGGGCAGAGGGTCGTTGGAGGGCTACACCTTC. This gives the protein CASSLGRGSLEGYTF.

The V call is TRBV30, the J call TRBJ2-7; D tentatively reads TRBD1 or TRBD2 (8 bases each). V lost 2 bases to trimming and J lost 3 bases, with 17 bases between them. CDR1 and CDR2 (germline): GTSNPN, SVGIG (reference sequence). This CDR3 is built from 15 residues. The CDR3 loop is CAWSRGGTGFYEQYF. The CDR3 coding sequence is TGTGCCTGGAGTCGGGGGGGGACAGGATTCTACGAGCAGTACTTC.

This rearrangement joins TRBV7-9 to TRBJ2-2; a weak D match, TRBD1 (5 bases). The CDR3 is 12 amino acids. V was shortened by 5 bases and J by 8 bases, with 9 bases between the two germline ends. CDR1 and CDR2 (germline): SEHNR, FQNEAQ (reference sequence). The CDR3 DNA is TGTGCCAGCAGCGTACAGGCTGGGGAGCTGTTTTTT. The encoded protein is CASSVQAGELFF.